Sequencing of this T cell receptor (beta chain) was carried out in a study of response to subunit inactivated influenza vaccine. This CDR3 contains 16 residues. Trimming removed 1 base from V and 4 bases from J, with 15 bases in between. Germline V gene data show CDR1 as LNHNV and CDR2 as YYDKDF (reference sequence). Each CDR3 protein gets one entry after TCRdb re-called the RT-PCR reads with MiXCR. The top ten clones hold approximately 2.9% of a sample with roughly 500,000 distinct CDR3 sequences, 20% to 25% of them seen once. These sequences were also reported in another study, on T cells expressing NK-cell markers. Per that study: What made the TCR beta cDNA was 5'RACE template switching with UMIs. Cells sorted as CD3+CD56+NKG2C+, CD3+CD56+NKG2C- and CD3+CD56-NKG2C+ T cells supplied the TCR beta repertoires. Sequenced donors, eight in total, included seven who were HCMV-seropositive and one who was seronegative. Dominant NKG2C+ clonotypes in about six donors made up about 1.0-7.0% of CD8+ T cells. Researchers report these clonotypes also headed the CD3+CD56-NKG2C+ fraction in a few donors.

The rearrangement joins TRBV15 to TRBJ2-3, with a tentative D call TRBD1 (6 bases). Here the sequenced sample was CD4+ T cells sorted from PBMCs, taken less than 13 days after vaccination. The receptor was derived from a man in his forties or fifties who received an inactivated influenza vaccine. Here the CDR3 reads CATSRAGSQGSDTQYF. The CDR3 DNA sequence: TGTGCCACCAGCAGAGCTGGCAGTCAGGGGTCAGATACGCAGTATTTT.